One T cell receptor (beta chain) is described in this entry. Its antigen remains unknown. A TCRbeta library incorporating unique molecular identifiers was prepared. TCRdb re-called the PCR reads with MiXCR, one entry per CDR3 protein. The table includes about 78,000 distinct CDR3 sequences, roughly 13% detected once. The CDR3 covers 16 residues. Trimming shortened V by 7 bases and J by 0 bases, and 16 bases separated the two germline ends. This entry is derived from a study of T-cell reconstitution after alpha-beta-depleted transplantation in children. Study-level results: Reportedly, roughly two months post-transplant, alpha-beta T cells arose from several hundred expanded graft clones. Among T cells one year after transplant, newly produced cells accounted for most counts and diversity.

This specimen was PBMCs, mostly from graft donor cells, taken 180 days after TCRalphabeta/CD19-depleted stem cell transplant. The chain links TRBV12-3 or TRBV12-4 to TRBJ1-3; no definite D call. The receptor's source is a male patient aged 2 to 9 who had a stem cell transplant for acute lymphoblastic leukemia, so the T cells may come from the graft donor. CDR3 in amino acids: CASNRGRGSSGNTIYF. Written as DNA, the CDR3 is TGTGCCAGCAATCGAGGTCGAGGGAGCTCTGGAAACACCATATATTTT.